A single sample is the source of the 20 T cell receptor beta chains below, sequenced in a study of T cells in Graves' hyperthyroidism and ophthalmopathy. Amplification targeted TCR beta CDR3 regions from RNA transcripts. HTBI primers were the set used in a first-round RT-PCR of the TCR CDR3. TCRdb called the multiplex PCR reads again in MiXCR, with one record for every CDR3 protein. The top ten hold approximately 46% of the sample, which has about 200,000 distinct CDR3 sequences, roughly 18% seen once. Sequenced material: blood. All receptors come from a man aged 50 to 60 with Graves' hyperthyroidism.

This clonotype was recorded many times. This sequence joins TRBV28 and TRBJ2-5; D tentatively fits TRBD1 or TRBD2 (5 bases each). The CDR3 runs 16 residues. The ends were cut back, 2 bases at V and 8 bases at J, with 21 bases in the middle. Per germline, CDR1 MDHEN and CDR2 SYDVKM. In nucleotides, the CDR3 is TGTGCCAGCAGTTTAAGAGCAGACAGCCCGGGAAGAACCCAGTACTTC. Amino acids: CASSLRADSPGRTQYF.

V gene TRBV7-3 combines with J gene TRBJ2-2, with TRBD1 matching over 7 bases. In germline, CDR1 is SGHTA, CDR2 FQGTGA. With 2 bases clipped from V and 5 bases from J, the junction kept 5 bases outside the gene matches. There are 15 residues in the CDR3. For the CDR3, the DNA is TGTGCCAGCAGCTTAGAGGGGGCCGGGACCGGGGAGCTGTTTTTT. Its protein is CASSLEGAGTGELFF.

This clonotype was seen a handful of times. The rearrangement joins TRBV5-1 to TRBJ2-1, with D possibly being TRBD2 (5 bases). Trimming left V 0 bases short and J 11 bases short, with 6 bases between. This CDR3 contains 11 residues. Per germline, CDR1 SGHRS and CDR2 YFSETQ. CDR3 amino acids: CASSLGGKQFF. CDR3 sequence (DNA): TGCGCCAGCAGCTTGGGAGGGAAGCAGTTCTTC.

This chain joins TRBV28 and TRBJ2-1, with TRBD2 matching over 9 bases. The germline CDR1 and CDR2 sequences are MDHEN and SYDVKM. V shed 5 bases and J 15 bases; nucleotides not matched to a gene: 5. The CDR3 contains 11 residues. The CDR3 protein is CASSLAGSVFF. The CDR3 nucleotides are TGTGCCAGCAGTCTAGCGGGATCGGTGTTCTTC.

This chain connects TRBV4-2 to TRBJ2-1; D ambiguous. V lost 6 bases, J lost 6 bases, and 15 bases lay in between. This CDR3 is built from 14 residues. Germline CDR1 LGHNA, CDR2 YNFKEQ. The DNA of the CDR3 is TGTGCCAGCAGTCTTGACCGACAAACCAATGAGCAGTTCTTC. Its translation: CASSLDRQTNEQFF.

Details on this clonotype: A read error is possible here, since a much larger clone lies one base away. The CDR3 sequence: CASSYSTGARETQYF. DNA of the CDR3: TGTGCCAGCAGTTACTCGACAGGGGCCCGGGAGACCCAGTACTTC. This chain links TRBV6-6 with TRBJ2-5, with 8 bases lining up with TRBD1. The CDR3 contains 15 residues. Germline-derived CDR1 and CDR2 are MNHNY and SVGAGI (reference sequence). The V and J ends lost 0 bases and 5 bases, in that order; junction bases with no gene match: 5.

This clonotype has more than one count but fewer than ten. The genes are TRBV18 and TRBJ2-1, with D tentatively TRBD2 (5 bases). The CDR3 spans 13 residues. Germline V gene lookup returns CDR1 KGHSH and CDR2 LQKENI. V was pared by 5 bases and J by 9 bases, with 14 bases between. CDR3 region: CASSGATTSEQFF. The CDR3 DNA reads TGTGCCAGCTCAGGCGCGACTACTTCTGAGCAGTTCTTC. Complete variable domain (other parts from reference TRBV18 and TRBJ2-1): NAGVMQNPRHLVRRRGQEARLRCSPMKGHSHVYWYRQLPEEGLKFMVYLQKENIIDESGMPKERFSAEFPKEGPSILRIQQVVRGDSAAYFCASSGATTSEQFFGPGTRLTVL.

Here the CDR3 reads CASAPGRLSEQYF. CDR3 nucleotide sequence: TGCGCCAGCGCTCCGGGACGGCTTTCCGAGCAGTACTTC. V gene TRBV10-1 combines with J gene TRBJ2-7; D is perhaps TRBD1 or TRBD2 (5 bases each). Germline assignment: CDR1 WNHNN and CDR2 SYGVQD (reference sequence). The length of the CDR3 is 13 residues. The ends were cut back, 8 bases at V and 6 bases at J, with 17 bases in the middle.

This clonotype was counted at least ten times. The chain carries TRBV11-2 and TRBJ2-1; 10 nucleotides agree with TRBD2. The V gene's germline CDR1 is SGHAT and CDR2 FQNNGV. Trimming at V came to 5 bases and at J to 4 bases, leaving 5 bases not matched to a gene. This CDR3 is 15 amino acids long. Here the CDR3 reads CASSQLAGQYNEQFF. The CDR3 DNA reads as TGTGCCAGCAGCCAACTAGCGGGACAATACAATGAGCAGTTCTTC. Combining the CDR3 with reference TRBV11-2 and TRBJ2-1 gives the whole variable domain EAGVAQSPRYKIIEKRQSVAFWCNPISGHATLYWYQQILGQGPKLLIQFQNNGVVDDSQLPKDRFSAERLKGVDSTLKIQPAKLEDSAVYLCASSQLAGQYNEQFFGPGTRLTVL.

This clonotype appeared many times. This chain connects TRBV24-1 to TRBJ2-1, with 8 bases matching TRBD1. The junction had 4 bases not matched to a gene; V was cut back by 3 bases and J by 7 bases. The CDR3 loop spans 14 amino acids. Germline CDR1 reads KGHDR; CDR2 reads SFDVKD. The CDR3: CATSDPTGVNEQFF. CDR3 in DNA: TGTGCCACCAGTGATCCGACAGGGGTAAATGAGCAGTTCTTC.

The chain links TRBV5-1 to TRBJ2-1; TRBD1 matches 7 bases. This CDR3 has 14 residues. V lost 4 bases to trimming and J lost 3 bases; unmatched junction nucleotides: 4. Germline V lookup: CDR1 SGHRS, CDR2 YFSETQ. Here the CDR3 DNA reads TGCGCCAGCAGCCCCCGGGACAGCTACAATGAGCAGTTCTTC. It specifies CASSPRDSYNEQFF. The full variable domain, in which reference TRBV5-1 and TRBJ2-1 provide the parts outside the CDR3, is KAGVTQTPRYLIKTRGQQVTLSCSPISGHRSVSWYQQTPGQGLQFLFEYFSETQRNKGNFPGRFSGRQFSNSRSEMNVSTLELGDSALYLCASSPRDSYNEQFFGPGTRLTVL.

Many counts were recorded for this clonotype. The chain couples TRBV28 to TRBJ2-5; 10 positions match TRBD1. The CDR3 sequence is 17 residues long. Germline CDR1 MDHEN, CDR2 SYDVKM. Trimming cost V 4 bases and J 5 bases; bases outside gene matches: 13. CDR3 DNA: TGTGCCAGCAGTTCAGCTTCGACAGGGGGCGCCCGGGAGACCCAGTACTTC. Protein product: CASSSASTGGARETQYF. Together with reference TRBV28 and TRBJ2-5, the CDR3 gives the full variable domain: DVKVTQSSRYLVKRTGEKVFLECVQDMDHENMFWYRQDPGLGLRLIYFSYDVKMKEKGDIPEGYSVSREKKERFSLILESASTNQTSMYLCASSSASTGGARETQYFGPGTRLLVL.

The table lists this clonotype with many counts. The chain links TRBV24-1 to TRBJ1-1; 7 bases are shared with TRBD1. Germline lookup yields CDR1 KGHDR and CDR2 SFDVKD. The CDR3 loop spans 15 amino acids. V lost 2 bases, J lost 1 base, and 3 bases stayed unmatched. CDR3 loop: CATSDSGTANTEAFF. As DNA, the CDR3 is TGTGCCACCAGTGATTCCGGGACAGCGAACACTGAAGCTTTCTTT.

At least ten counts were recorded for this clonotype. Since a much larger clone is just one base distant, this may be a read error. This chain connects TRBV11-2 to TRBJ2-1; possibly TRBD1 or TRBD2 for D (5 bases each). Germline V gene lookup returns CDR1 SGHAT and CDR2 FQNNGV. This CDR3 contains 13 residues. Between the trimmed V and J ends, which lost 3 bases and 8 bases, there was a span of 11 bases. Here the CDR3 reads CASSFMRGHEQFF. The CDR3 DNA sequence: TGTGCCAGCAGCTTCATGAGGGGCCATGAGCAGTTCTTC.

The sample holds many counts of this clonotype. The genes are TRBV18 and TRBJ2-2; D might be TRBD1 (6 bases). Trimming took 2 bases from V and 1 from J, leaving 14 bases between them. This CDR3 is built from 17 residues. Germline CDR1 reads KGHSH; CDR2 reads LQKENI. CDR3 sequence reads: CASSPAARQVNTGELFF. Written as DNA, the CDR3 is TGTGCCAGCTCACCAGCGGCCCGACAGGTGAACACCGGGGAGCTGTTTTTT.

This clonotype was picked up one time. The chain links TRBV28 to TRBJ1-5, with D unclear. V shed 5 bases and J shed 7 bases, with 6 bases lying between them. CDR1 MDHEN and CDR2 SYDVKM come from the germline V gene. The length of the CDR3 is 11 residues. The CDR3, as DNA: TGTGCCAGCAGTCACCAGCAGCCCCAGCATTTT. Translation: CASSHQQPQHF.

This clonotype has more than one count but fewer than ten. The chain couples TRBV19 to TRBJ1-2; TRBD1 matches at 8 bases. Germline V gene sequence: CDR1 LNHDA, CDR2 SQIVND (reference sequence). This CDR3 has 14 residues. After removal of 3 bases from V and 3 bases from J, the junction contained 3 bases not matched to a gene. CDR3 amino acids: CASSIGTGDYGYTF. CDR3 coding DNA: TGTGCCAGTAGTATCGGGACAGGAGACTATGGCTACACCTTC.

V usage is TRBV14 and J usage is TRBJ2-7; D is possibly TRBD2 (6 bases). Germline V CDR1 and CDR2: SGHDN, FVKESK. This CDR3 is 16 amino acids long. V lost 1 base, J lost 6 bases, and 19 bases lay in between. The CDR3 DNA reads TGTGCCAGCAGCCAAGGGCCGGGAAGGGGTAGCGGCGAGCAGTACTTC. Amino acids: CASSQGPGRGSGEQYF.

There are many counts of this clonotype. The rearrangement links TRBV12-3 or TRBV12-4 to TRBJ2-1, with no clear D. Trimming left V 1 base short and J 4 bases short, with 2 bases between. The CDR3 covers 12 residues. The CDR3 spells CASSLEYNEQFF. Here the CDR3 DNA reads TGTGCCAGCAGTTTAGAATACAATGAGCAGTTCTTC.

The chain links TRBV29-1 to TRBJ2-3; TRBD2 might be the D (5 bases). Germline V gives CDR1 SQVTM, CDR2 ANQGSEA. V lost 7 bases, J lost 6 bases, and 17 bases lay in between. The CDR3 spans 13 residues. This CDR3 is CSGILLVPDTQYF. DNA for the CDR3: TGCAGCGGCATACTACTAGTCCCCGATACGCAGTATTTT.